The 24 T cell receptor beta chains below all came from one sample that was sequenced in a study. TCRdb reprocessed the RT-PCR reads with MiXCR, giving one entry per CDR3 protein. This repertoire shows 650,000 to 800,000 distinct CDR3 sequences, around 14% found once; its top ten account for 3.6%. Material for sequencing was memory CD4+ T cells from blood. These receptors came from a female donor in good health, serving as a healthy control.

This clonotype showed up many times. The chain recombines TRBV6-2 or TRBV6-3 with TRBJ2-1, with D perhaps matching TRBD2 (5 bases). V was trimmed by 7 bases and J by 5 bases, leaving 12 bases between them. This CDR3 comprises 13 residues. Germline V gene data show CDR1 as MNHEY and CDR2 as SVGEGT. In DNA form, the CDR3 reads TGTGCCAGCACCTTACACGGGGACAATGAGCAGTTCTTC. It yields the protein CASTLHGDNEQFF.

The V call is TRBV7-8, the J call TRBJ1-6, with D perhaps matching TRBD1 (6 bases). Trimming removed 1 base at V and 9 bases at J, with 13 bases between. CDR3 size: 15 residues. Germline values: CDR1 SGHVS, CDR2 FQNEAQ. CDR3 in amino acids: CASSLEGTTVSPLHF. CDR3 DNA: TGTGCCAGCAGCTTAGAAGGGACAACTGTTTCACCCCTCCACTTT.

The rearrangement links TRBV6-5 to TRBJ2-3; D possibly uses TRBD1 or TRBD2 (5 bases each). With 0 bases removed from V and 7 bases from J, the gap between germline ends came to 14 bases. The CDR3 has 15 residues. Germline CDR1 is MNHEY and CDR2 is SVGAGI. CDR3 amino acids: CASSYSLGDGHTQYF. CDR3 in DNA: TGTGCCAGCAGTTACTCCTTGGGGGACGGGCATACGCAGTATTTT.

The chain links TRBV7-2 to TRBJ1-2, with D maybe TRBD1 (6 bases). This CDR3 is built from 14 residues. The germline CDR1 and CDR2 sequences are SGHTA and FQGNSA. The V end lost 5 bases, the J end lost 7 bases, and 17 bases lay between the germline ends. CDR3 DNA sequence: TGTGCCAGCAGCCCCCCGAGGGGGAATCTTGGCTACACCTTC. It yields the protein CASSPPRGNLGYTF.

This clonotype was detected only a few times. The chain employs TRBV28 and TRBJ1-4; D remains ambiguous. This CDR3 has 10 residues. Per the germline V gene, CDR1 is MDHEN and CDR2 is SYDVKM. Trimming removed 9 bases at V and 11 bases at J, with 10 bases between. The DNA of the CDR3 is TGTGCCAGTCAGCACGGGAAACTGTTTTTT. Protein: CASQHGKLFF.

This clonotype was seen a handful of times. The chain uses TRBV6-6 and TRBJ1-4, with D maybe TRBD1 (6 bases). This CDR3 comprises 14 residues. Germline V gene sequence: CDR1 MNHNY, CDR2 SVGAGI (reference sequence). V was trimmed by 6 bases and J by 6 bases, leaving 14 bases between them. The CDR3 protein is CASSRTGWDEKLFF. The CDR3 DNA follows: TGTGCCAGCAGCCGAACAGGGTGGGATGAAAAACTGTTTTTT.

This clonotype appeared many times. The chain combines TRBV29-1 with TRBJ2-5, with 7 bases that match TRBD1. J was trimmed by 4 bases and V by 1 base; bases with no gene match: 3. The V gene's germline CDR1 is SQVTM and CDR2 ANQGSEA. CDR3 size: 13 residues. CDR3 sequence (DNA): TGCAGCGTTGAAGGCAGGGGGAGAGAGACCCAGTACTTC. Its protein is CSVEGRGRETQYF.

Only a few counts were recorded for this clonotype. The genes are TRBV6-1 and TRBJ1-5, with 8 nucleotides matching TRBD1. J gave up 9 bases and V 6 bases, and 16 bases lay outside the gene matches. CDR1 and CDR2 (germline): MNHNS, SASEGT. The CDR3 is 16 residues long. The CDR3 spells CASSEKDRGLSRPQHF. DNA of the CDR3: TGTGCCAGCAGCGAAAAAGACAGGGGCTTGAGTAGGCCCCAGCATTTT.

This clonotype turned up a few times. This chain joins TRBV6-1 and TRBJ2-6; 8 bases line up with TRBD1. Losses at the gene ends were 6 bases for V and 0 bases for J; bases not matched to a gene: 10. Looked up from germline, CDR1 is MNHNS and CDR2 is SASEGT. The CDR3 runs to 18 residues. The CDR3 bases are TGTGCCAGCAGGGCGCCGGGACAGGAGACCTCTGGGGCCAACGTCCTGACTTTC. As protein: CASRAPGQETSGANVLTF.

This clonotype was counted a few times. The chain combines TRBV5-6 with TRBJ1-1; D not resolved. Trimming pared 4 bases from V and 0 bases from J, leaving 19 bases between. Germline values: CDR1 SGHDT, CDR2 YYEEEE. The CDR3 totals 17 residues. The CDR3: CASSPLAPVGMNTEAFF. DNA for the CDR3: TGTGCCAGCAGCCCTTTAGCCCCCGTCGGCATGAACACTGAAGCTTTCTTT.

The chain employs TRBV11-2 and TRBJ1-3, with a weak D call TRBD1 (5 bases). The germline V gene has CDR1 SGHAT and CDR2 FQNNGV. V shed 7 bases and J shed 2 bases, with 12 bases lying between them. CDR3 length equals 14 residues. The CDR3, as DNA: TGTGCCAGCACTGGGGCAGCTACTGGAAACACCATATATTTT. As protein: CASTGAATGNTIYF.

This clonotype was observed at least ten times. The V and J genes are TRBV6-4 and TRBJ1-2, with D maybe TRBD1 (6 bases). The CDR3 runs 14 residues. V was pared by 3 bases and J by 4 bases, with 12 bases between. CDR1 is MRHNA and CDR2 is SNTAGT in the germline V gene. The CDR3 nucleotides read TGTGCCAGCAGTGAAAATACAGGGTCCTATGGCTACACCTTC. This codes for CASSENTGSYGYTF.

This clonotype has just a few counts. CDR3 loop: CASSPGGFSTDTQYF. The CDR3 DNA reads as TGTGCCAGCAGCCCCGGTGGGTTTAGCACAGATACGCAGTATTTT. This chain joins TRBV9 and TRBJ2-3, with D hard to call. The germline CDR1 and CDR2 sequences are SGDLS and YYNGEE. V gave up 4 bases and J gave up 0 bases, with 12 bases separating them. The CDR3 is 15 amino acids.

The V and J genes are TRBV24-1 and TRBJ2-3; 12 bases align to TRBD2. CDR1 KGHDR and CDR2 SFDVKD come from the germline V gene. This CDR3 is 17 amino acids long. Losses at the gene ends were 2 bases for V and 2 bases for J; bases not matched to a gene: 4. As DNA, the CDR3 is TGTGCCACCAGTGATTCAAGACTAGCGGGAGCCACAGATACGCAGTATTTT. Protein product: CATSDSRLAGATDTQYF.

This clonotype appeared many times. J is TRBJ2-3 and V is TRBV6-1; TRBD1 aligns across 10 bases. V was clipped by 7 bases and J by 3 bases; unmatched bases: 7. CDR1 MNHNS and CDR2 SASEGT come from the germline V gene. CDR3 size: 15 residues. The DNA of the CDR3 is TGTGCCAGCATCCTGGGACAGGGGAGGACAGATACGCAGTATTTT. Translated, it gives CASILGQGRTDTQYF.

V is TRBV7-2 and J is TRBJ2-5; 11 nucleotides line up with TRBD2. The CDR3 runs to 15 residues. V shed 4 bases, J shed 2 bases, and the junction held 3 bases outside the gene matches. The germline CDR1 and CDR2 sequences are SGHTA and FQGNSA. The CDR3 bases are TGTGCCAGCAGCTCGACTAGCGGGATGCAAGAGACCCAGTACTTC. This codes for CASSSTSGMQETQYF.

With respect to this clonotype: A read error may explain this, as a much larger clone is one base away. V is TRBV7-2 and J is TRBJ2-2; tentatively, D is TRBD1 (5 bases). CDR3 length: 14 residues. The germline V gene has CDR1 SGHTA and CDR2 FQGNSA. Here the CDR3 reads CARSSTQGPGELFF. The CDR3 nucleotides read TGTGCCAGAAGCTCCACGCAGGGTCCCGGGGAGCTGTTTTTT.

The V gene is TRBV20-1, the J gene TRBJ1-6; 7 bases agree with TRBD1. V trimming: 7 bases; J trimming: 6 bases; junction bases outside the gene matches: 6. The CDR3 sequence is 13 residues long. Per germline, CDR1 DFQATT and CDR2 SNEGSKA (reference sequence). The CDR3 reads CSDEQGLNSPLHF. The CDR3 coding sequence is TGCAGTGACGAACAGGGGCTTAATTCACCCCTCCACTTT.

This clonotype was observed at least ten times. The gene calls are TRBV29-1 and TRBJ1-5; no firm D call. The V end lost 1 base, the J end lost 11 bases, and 12 bases lay between the germline ends. CDR1 is SQVTM, CDR2 ANQGSEA, per germline. CDR3 size: 12 residues. The CDR3 reads CSVEASTGSQHF. The CDR3 nucleotides are TGCAGCGTTGAAGCATCAACTGGGTCCCAGCATTTT.

This clonotype was seen more than once but under ten times. The rearrangement links TRBV5-4 to TRBJ2-2; 7 nucleotides line up with TRBD2. CDR1 and CDR2 (germline): SGHNT, YYREEE (reference sequence). The CDR3 extends over 14 amino acids. Trimming at V came to 5 bases and at J to 5 bases, leaving 6 bases not matched to a gene. CDR3 sequence: CASSRGGGTGELFF. The CDR3 coding sequence is TGTGCCAGCAGTCGTGGCGGGGGTACCGGGGAGCTGTTTTTT.

This clonotype has a count of ten or more. This chain uses TRBV7-2 with TRBJ1-2, with 9 nucleotides matching TRBD1. V lost 5 bases to trimming and J lost 4 bases; unmatched junction nucleotides: 8. The V gene's germline CDR1 is SGHTA and CDR2 FQGNSA. CDR3 length: 15 residues. CDR3 nucleotide sequence: TGTGCCAGCAGCCCCCGGACAGGGGAAGCCTATGGCTACACCTTC. Its protein is CASSPRTGEAYGYTF.

The sample holds many counts of this clonotype. CDR3 DNA sequence: TGTGCCAGCTCAAGGGGGCGCGGGTCAGAGACCCAGTACTTC. Translating gives CASSRGRGSETQYF. V gene TRBV6-5 combines with J gene TRBJ2-5, with 7 bases matching TRBD1. The CDR3 loop spans 14 amino acids. Germline-derived CDR1 and CDR2 are MNHEY and SVGAGI. The trim removed 8 bases at V and 4 bases at J, leaving 10 bases unmatched.

This clonotype showed up many times. This chain connects TRBV7-2 to TRBJ2-1; D perhaps matches TRBD2 (5 bases). The CDR3 runs 15 residues. Germline CDR1 reads SGHTA; CDR2 reads FQGNSA. V lost 5 bases and J lost 7, with 18 bases in between. The CDR3: CASSPASGRVNEQFF. The CDR3 DNA reads as TGTGCCAGCAGCCCCGCCAGCGGTCGGGTGAATGAGCAGTTCTTC.

Many counts were recorded for this clonotype. The chain employs TRBV10-2 and TRBJ1-2; 8 bases are shared with TRBD1. V lost 4 bases and J lost 7; bases outside the gene matches: 8. This CDR3 comprises 14 residues. CDR1 is WSHSY and CDR2 is SAAADI in the germline V gene. CDR3 nucleotide sequence: TGCGCCAGCAGTGGGACCGGGACAGGAGGTGGCTACACCTTC. It is translated as CASSGTGTGGGYTF.